One T cell receptor beta chain is described in this entry. CDR1 and CDR2 from the germline V gene are SGHKS and YYEKEE (reference sequence). V was cut by 2 bases and J by 3 bases, with 11 bases left in between. The CDR3 consists of 15 residues. The record originates from a study of blood T cell repertoires in COVID-19. As for the study in general: Researchers got acute and convalescent COVID-19 samples from the United States, Italy and Spain.

Assay: immunoSEQ multiplex PCR; the TCRdb copy retains only in-frame clones and omits some. The sample holds some 300,000 clones, approximately 89% seen once. The chain links TRBV5-5 to TRBJ1-4; TRBD1 is a possible D gene (5 bases). The receptor's source is a woman in her twenties or thirties who had recovered from COVID-19. The material sequenced was peripheral blood. In DNA, the CDR3 is TGTGCCAGCAGCTTTCAGGGTTACCCTAATGAAAAACTGTTTTTT. Amino acids: CASSFQGYPNEKLFF.